This T cell receptor (beta chain) came from a study of blood T cells in healthy people across ages. Study results and caveats: Aged donors had fewer naive CD4+ cells and lower diversity than long-lived donors. From one million sequenced T cells, diversity estimates were lower bounds.

Using a J-beta primer mix together with a sample-barcoded 5' primer, a second PCR was run for roughly 6 to 11 cycles. Carrying 12 random nucleotides, a template-switch adaptor labeled each individual cDNA molecule. At least 2.5 million CDR3-containing paired-end reads were obtained per sample. TCRdb reprocessed the 5' RACE reads with MiXCR, giving one entry per CDR3 protein. The sample consists of approximately 850,000 distinct CDR3 sequences, about three fifths of them appearing once. Comment on this clonotype: Its antigen is not known.

Sequenced: blood. This receptor was taken from a young man in good health.

CDR3 coding DNA: TGTGCCAGCAGCGTAGATCGGGGGGAACAGAGCAGCTCTGGGGCCAACGTCCTGACTTTC. Protein product: CASSVDRGEQSSSGANVLTF. This sequence joins TRBV9 and TRBJ2-6, with 7 bases identical to TRBD2. Unmatched junction bases numbered 12, after V lost 0 bases and J lost 0 bases. CDR3 length: 20 amino acids. CDR1 SGDLS and CDR2 YYNGEE come from the germline V gene.